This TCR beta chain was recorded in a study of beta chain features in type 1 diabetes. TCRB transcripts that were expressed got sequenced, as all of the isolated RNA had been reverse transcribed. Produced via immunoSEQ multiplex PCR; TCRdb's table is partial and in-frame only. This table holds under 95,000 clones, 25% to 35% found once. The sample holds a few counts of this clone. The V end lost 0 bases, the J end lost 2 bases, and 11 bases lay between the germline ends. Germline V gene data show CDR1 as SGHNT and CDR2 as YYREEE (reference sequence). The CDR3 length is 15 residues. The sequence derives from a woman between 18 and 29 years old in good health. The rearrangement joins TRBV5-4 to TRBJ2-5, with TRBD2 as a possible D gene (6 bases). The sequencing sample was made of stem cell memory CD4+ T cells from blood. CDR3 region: CASSLGAGTQETQYF. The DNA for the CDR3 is TGTGCCAGCAGCTTGGGGGCAGGGACTCAAGAGACCCAGTACTTC. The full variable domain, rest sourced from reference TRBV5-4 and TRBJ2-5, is ETGVTQSPTHLIKTRGQQVTLRCSSQSGHNTVSWYQQALGQGPQFIFQYYREEENGRGNFPPRFSGLQFPNYSSELNVNALELDDSALYLCASSLGAGTQETQYFGPGTRLLVL.